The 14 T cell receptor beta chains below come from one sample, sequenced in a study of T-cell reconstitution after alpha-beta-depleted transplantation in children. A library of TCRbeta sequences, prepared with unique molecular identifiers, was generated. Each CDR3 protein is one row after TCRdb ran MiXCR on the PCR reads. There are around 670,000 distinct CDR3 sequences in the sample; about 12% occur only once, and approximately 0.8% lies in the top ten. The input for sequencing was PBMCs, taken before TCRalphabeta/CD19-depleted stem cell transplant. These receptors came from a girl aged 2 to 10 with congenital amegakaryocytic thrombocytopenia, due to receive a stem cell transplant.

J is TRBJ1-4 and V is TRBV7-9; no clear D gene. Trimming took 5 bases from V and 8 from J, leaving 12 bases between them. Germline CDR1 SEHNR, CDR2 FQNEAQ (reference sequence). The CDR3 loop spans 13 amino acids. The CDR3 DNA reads TGTGCCAGCAGCCCATCCTCCGGGGAAAAACTGTTTTTT. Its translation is CASSPSSGEKLFF.

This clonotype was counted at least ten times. The CDR3 bases are TGCAGCGTTGAATCAGGGCCTGATGGCTACACCTTC. This codes for CSVESGPDGYTF. The J gene is TRBJ1-2, the V gene TRBV29-1; TRBD1 might be the D (5 bases). The CDR3 has 12 amino acids. Trimming stripped 2 bases from V and 6 bases from J, with 10 bases between. Germline loops: CDR1 SQVTM, CDR2 ANQGSEA.

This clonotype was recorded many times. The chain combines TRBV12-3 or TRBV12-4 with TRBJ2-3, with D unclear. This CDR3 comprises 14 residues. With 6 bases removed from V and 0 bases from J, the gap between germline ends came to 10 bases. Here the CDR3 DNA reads TGTGCCAGCAGAAAACAGCTAAGCACAGATACGCAGTATTTT. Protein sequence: CASRKQLSTDTQYF.

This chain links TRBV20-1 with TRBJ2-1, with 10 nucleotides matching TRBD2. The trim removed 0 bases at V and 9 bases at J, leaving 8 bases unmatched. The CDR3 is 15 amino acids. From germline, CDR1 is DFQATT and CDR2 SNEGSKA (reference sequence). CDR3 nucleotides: TGCAGTGCTAGAGAGGGCCTAGCGGGAGTTTTTGAGCAGTTCTTC. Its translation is CSAREGLAGVFEQFF.

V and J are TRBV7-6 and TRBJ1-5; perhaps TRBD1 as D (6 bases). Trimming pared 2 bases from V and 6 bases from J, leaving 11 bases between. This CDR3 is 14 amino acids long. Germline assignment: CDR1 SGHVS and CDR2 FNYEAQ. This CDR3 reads CASSLIQGGQPQHF. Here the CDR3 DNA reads TGTGCCAGCAGCTTAATACAGGGAGGTCAGCCCCAGCATTTT.

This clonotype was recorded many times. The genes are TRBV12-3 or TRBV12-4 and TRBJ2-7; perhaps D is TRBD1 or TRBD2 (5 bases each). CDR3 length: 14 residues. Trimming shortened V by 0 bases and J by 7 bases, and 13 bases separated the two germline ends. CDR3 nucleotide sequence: TGTGCCAGCAGTTTAGCCCCGGGGACGGGAGAGCAGTACTTC. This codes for CASSLAPGTGEQYF.

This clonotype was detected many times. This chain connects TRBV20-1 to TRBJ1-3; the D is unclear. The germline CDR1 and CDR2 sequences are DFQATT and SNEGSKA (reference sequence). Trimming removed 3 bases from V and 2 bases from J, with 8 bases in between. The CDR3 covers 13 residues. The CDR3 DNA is TGCAGTGCTAGTTCTCCTACTGGAAACACCATATATTTT. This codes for CSASSPTGNTIYF.

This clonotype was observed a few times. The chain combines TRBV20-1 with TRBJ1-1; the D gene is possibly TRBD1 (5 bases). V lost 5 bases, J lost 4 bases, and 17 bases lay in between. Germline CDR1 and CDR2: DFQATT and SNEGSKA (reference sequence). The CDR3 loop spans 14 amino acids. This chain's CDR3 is CSAPKGAGSTEAFF. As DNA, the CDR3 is TGCAGTGCTCCAAAGGGAGCAGGGAGCACTGAAGCTTTCTTT.

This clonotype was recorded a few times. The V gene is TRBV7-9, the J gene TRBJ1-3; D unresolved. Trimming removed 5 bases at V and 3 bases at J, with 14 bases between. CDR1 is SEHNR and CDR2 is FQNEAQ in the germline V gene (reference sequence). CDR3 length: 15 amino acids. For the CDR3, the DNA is TGTGCCAGCAGCCTAACGGGATTAAGTGGAAACACCATATATTTT. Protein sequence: CASSLTGLSGNTIYF.

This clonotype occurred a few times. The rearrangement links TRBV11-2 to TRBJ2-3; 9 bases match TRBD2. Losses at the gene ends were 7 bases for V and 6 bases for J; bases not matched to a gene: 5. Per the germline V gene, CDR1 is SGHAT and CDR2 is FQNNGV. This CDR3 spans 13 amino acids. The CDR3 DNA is TGTGCCAGCACCGGGACTAGCCACGATACGCAGTATTTT. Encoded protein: CASTGTSHDTQYF. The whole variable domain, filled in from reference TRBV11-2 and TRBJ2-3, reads EAGVAQSPRYKIIEKRQSVAFWCNPISGHATLYWYQQILGQGPKLLIQFQNNGVVDDSQLPKDRFSAERLKGVDSTLKIQPAKLEDSAVYLCASTGTSHDTQYFGPGTRLTVL.

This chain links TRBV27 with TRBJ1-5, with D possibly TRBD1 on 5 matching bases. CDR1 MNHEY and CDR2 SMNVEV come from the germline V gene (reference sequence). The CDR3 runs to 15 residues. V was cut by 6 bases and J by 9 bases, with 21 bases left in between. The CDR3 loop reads CASSPTEGPGAPQHF. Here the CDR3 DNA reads TGTGCCAGCAGCCCAACGGAGGGGCCGGGTGCGCCCCAGCATTTT.

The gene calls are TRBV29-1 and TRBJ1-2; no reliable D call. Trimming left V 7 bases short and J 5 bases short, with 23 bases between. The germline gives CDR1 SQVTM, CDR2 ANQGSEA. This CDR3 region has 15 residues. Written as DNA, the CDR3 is TGCAGCGCTAAAGATGGGCGGGTCGGAGAATATGGCTACACCTTC. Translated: CSAKDGRVGEYGYTF.

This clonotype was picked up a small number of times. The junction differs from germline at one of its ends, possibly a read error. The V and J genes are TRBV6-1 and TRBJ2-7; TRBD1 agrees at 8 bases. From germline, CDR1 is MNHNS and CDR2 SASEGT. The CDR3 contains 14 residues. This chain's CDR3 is CASRDTGGSYEQYF. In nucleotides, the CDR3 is TGTGCCAGCCGTGACACAGGGGGCTCCTACGAGCAGTACTTC.

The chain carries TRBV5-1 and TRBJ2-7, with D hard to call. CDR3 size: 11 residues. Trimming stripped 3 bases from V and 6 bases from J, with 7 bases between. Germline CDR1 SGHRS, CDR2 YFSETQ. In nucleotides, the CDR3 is TGCGCCAGCAGCTCCGATGCCGAGCAGTACTTC. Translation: CASSSDAEQYF. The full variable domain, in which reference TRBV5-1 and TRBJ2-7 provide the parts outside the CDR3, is KAGVTQTPRYLIKTRGQQVTLSCSPISGHRSVSWYQQTPGQGLQFLFEYFSETQRNKGNFPGRFSGRQFSNSRSEMNVSTLELGDSALYLCASSSDAEQYFGPGTRLTVT.